Presented here are 28 T cell receptor beta chains from one specimen sequenced in a study of blood T cells in healthy people across ages. Primed by a sample-barcoded 5' primer and a J-beta primer mix, a second PCR proceeded for about 6 to 11 cycles. TCRdb used MiXCR to reprocess the 5' RACE reads, holding one entry per CDR3 protein. The sample records 1.5 million to 2 million distinct CDR3 sequences, roughly two fifths being singletons. Sequenced material: blood. These receptors were collected from a human donor in good health.

This chain links TRBV20-1 with TRBJ2-1; D gene uncertain. The CDR3 covers 15 residues. Germline CDR1 and CDR2: DFQATT and SNEGSKA (reference sequence). V was pared by 1 base and J by 10 bases, with 20 bases between. The CDR3 DNA reads TGCAGTGCTAGAGTTCGGGCGAAACCTGATTCGGAGCAGTTCTTC. The encoded protein is CSARVRAKPDSEQFF.

This rearrangement joins TRBV27 to TRBJ1-4; D is ambiguous. Trimming took off 5 bases at V and 3 bases at J, with 7 bases between the two ends. In germline, CDR1 is MNHEY, CDR2 SMNVEV (reference sequence). This CDR3 has 13 amino acids. CDR3 residues: CASSTKANEKLFF. CDR3 nucleotide sequence: TGTGCCAGCAGTACTAAGGCTAATGAAAAACTGTTTTTT.

This clonotype was counted between two and nine times. Compared with germline, one end of the junction differs, possibly owing to a read error. The chain uses TRBV20-1 and TRBJ1-2; no definite D call. This CDR3 has 15 amino acids. Germline-derived CDR1 and CDR2 are DFQATT and SNEGSKA (reference sequence). The CDR3 DNA is TGCAGTGCTAGAGATCCCGAGGGAGGGAACTATAGCTACACCTTC. This translates into CSARDPEGGNYSYTF.

The genes are TRBV5-4 and TRBJ1-1; D gene uncertain. Germline V gene sequence: CDR1 SGHNT, CDR2 YYREEE (reference sequence). The CDR3 runs to 14 residues. Trimming shortened V by 3 bases and J by 6 bases, and 15 bases separated the two germline ends. CDR3: CASSYSDPGAEAFF. Written as DNA, the CDR3 is TGTGCCAGCAGCTACTCCGACCCAGGCGCTGAAGCTTTCTTT.

This clonotype was picked up a small number of times. The V and J genes are TRBV3-1 and TRBJ2-3, with TRBD2 identical over 7 bases. The CDR3 consists of 13 residues. Germline loops: CDR1 LGHDT, CDR2 YNNKEL (reference sequence). V gave up 5 bases and J gave up 4 bases; unmatched junction bases: 3. As DNA, the CDR3 is TGTGCCAGCAGCACCCGGGGGGCAGATACGCAGTATTTT. Amino acid sequence: CASSTRGADTQYF.

The gene calls are TRBV20-1 and TRBJ1-1; tentative D call: TRBD1 (5 bases). The CDR3 is 15 residues long. Germline-derived CDR1 and CDR2 are DFQATT and SNEGSKA (reference sequence). V was shortened by 0 bases and J by 1 base, with 12 bases between the two germline ends. The CDR3 bases are TGCAGTGCTAGAGATCCCCTAACAGGGAACACTGAAGCTTTCTTT. The encoded protein is CSARDPLTGNTEAFF.

This clonotype was observed a few times. The chain recombines TRBV4-1 with TRBJ2-7, with a possible D match to TRBD2 (7 bases). Germline V CDR1 and CDR2: MGHRA, YSYEKL. There are 16 residues in the CDR3. V lost 0 bases and J lost 3, with 15 bases in between. The CDR3 region has the DNA TGCGCCAGCAGCCAAGATTTAGAGGGGGGGTACTACGAGCAGTACTTC. Translation gives CASSQDLEGGYYEQYF.

This clonotype was counted between two and nine times. The chain joins TRBV5-1 to TRBJ1-2, with D possibly TRBD1 on 5 matching bases. The CDR3 spans 15 residues. Germline CDR1 SGHRS, CDR2 YFSETQ. The ends were cut back, 0 bases at V and 8 bases at J, with 17 bases in the middle. CDR3: CASSLARVGGSGYTF. In nucleotides, the CDR3 is TGCGCCAGCAGCTTGGCCAGGGTTGGGGGATCGGGCTACACCTTC.

Notes on this clonotype: A read error may explain this, as a much larger clone is one base away. The chain couples TRBV29-1 to TRBJ2-7; D is perhaps TRBD2 (6 bases). V shed 7 bases and J shed 0 bases, with 10 bases lying between them. This CDR3 has 12 amino acids. From germline, CDR1 is SQVTM and CDR2 ANQGSEA. DNA for the CDR3: TGCAGCGGTTGCGGGGACTCCTACGAGCAGTACTTC. Protein: CSGCGDSYEQYF.

The chain links TRBV7-9 to TRBJ2-4; D possibly uses TRBD1 or TRBD2 (6 bases each). The J call is uncertain, as TRBJ2-7 better fits the DNA end. This CDR3 comprises 16 residues. Per the germline V gene, CDR1 is SEHNR and CDR2 is FQNEAQ (reference sequence). The CDR3 here is CASSLVGGRLTTEQYF. The CDR3 nucleotides are TGTGCCAGCAGCTTAGTAGGGGGGCGCTTGACTACCGAGCAGTACTTC.

This clonotype was counted a few times. The V and J genes are TRBV20-1 and TRBJ1-5; TRBD1 matches 9 bases. The CDR3 sequence is 17 residues long. Germline trimming cut 6 bases from V and 2 bases from J; bases unmatched to any gene: 14. CDR1 and CDR2 (germline): DFQATT, SNEGSKA (reference sequence). The DNA for the CDR3 is TGCAGTGCCATTGACATGGACAGGGGTTTTGGCAATCAGCCCCAGCATTTT. It yields the protein CSAIDMDRGFGNQPQHF.

This clonotype was picked up a small number of times. CDR3: CASARTGGSETQYF. CDR3 nucleotides: TGTGCCAGCGCTCGGACAGGGGGTTCGGAGACCCAGTACTTC. J is TRBJ2-5 and V is TRBV6-1; 10 bases are shared with TRBD1. The CDR3 loop spans 14 amino acids. The junction had 8 bases not matched to a gene; V was cut back by 8 bases and J by 5 bases. Germline V gene lookup returns CDR1 MNHNS and CDR2 SASEGT.

This clonotype showed up just a few times. V and J are TRBV18 and TRBJ2-7; D uncertain. The CDR3 contains 16 residues. CDR1 is KGHSH and CDR2 is LQKENI in the germline V gene. The V end was cut by 1 base, the J end by 0 bases, with 13 bases between. For the CDR3, the DNA is TGTGCCAGCTCACCACTATGGTTATCTAGCTCCTACGAGCAGTACTTC. This translates into CASSPLWLSSSYEQYF.

This clonotype was seen only a few times. V is TRBV11-2 and J is TRBJ2-6, with TRBD1 matching 8 bases. The CDR3 length is 19 residues. The germline gives CDR1 SGHAT, CDR2 FQNNGV. V dropped 1 base and J dropped 4; count of bases not matched to a gene: 12. The CDR3 spells CASSLAKGQVLGGANVLTF. CDR3 bases: TGTGCCAGCAGCTTAGCCAAGGGACAGGTTCTTGGCGGGGCCAACGTCCTGACTTTC.

The chain is built from TRBV7-2 and TRBJ2-5, with a weak D call TRBD2 (6 bases). CDR1 and CDR2 from the germline V gene are SGHTA and FQGNSA. The CDR3 sequence is 16 residues long. Between the trimmed V and J ends, which lost 0 bases and 2 bases, there was a span of 13 bases. The CDR3 DNA reads TGTGCCAGCAGCTTAGCCGCTAGCGAGGGTCAAGAGACCCAGTACTTC. Its translation: CASSLAASEGQETQYF.

The chain is built from TRBV12-3 or TRBV12-4 and TRBJ1-3; perhaps TRBD1 as D (5 bases). This CDR3 is 14 amino acids long. V dropped 5 bases and J dropped 3 bases, with 11 bases sitting between them. The CDR3 DNA follows: TGTGCCAGCAGTGTAACCGGACATGGAAACACCATATATTTT. Translated, it gives CASSVTGHGNTIYF.

The chain has TRBV7-8 and TRBJ1-5, with D unresolved. Trimming shortened V by 5 bases and J by 0 bases, and 20 bases separated the two germline ends. This CDR3 spans 18 amino acids. Germline CDR1 is SGHVS and CDR2 is FQNEAQ. The CDR3 protein is CASSPEGPRSYSNQPQHF. In DNA, the CDR3 is TGTGCCAGCAGCCCAGAAGGGCCCCGCTCGTATAGCAATCAGCCCCAGCATTTT.

This clonotype was counted a few times. The chain's CDR3 is CASSQDHRGAPDEQFF. CDR3 nucleotide sequence: TGCGCCAGCAGCCAAGATCACCGGGGGGCACCTGATGAGCAGTTCTTC. The chain links TRBV4-3 to TRBJ2-1, with a tentative D call TRBD2 (7 bases). V dropped 0 bases and J dropped 8 bases, with 17 bases sitting between them. The CDR3 loop spans 16 amino acids. Germline V CDR1 and CDR2: LGHNA, YSLEER.

The rearrangement links TRBV12-3 or TRBV12-4 to TRBJ1-2, with TRBD1 identical over 7 bases. The CDR3 sequence is 13 residues long. The ends lost 7 bases at V and 6 bases at J; junction bases unmatched: 8. DNA for the CDR3: TGTGCCAGCAACCTACAGGGGAGGGATGGCTACACCTTC. It yields the protein CASNLQGRDGYTF.

There are a few counts of this clonotype. This sequence joins TRBV15 and TRBJ1-4, with D possibly matching TRBD1 (6 bases). CDR3 size: 15 residues. Germline CDR1 is LNHNV and CDR2 is YYDKDF (reference sequence). The germline V and J ends were trimmed by 0 bases and 5 bases, with 10 bases remaining between them. CDR3 in DNA: TGTGCCACCAGCAGAGAAGCAGGGGTGAATGAAAAACTGTTTTTT. Translated, it gives CATSREAGVNEKLFF. Supplemented by reference TRBV15 and TRBJ1-4, the full variable domain reads DAMVIQNPRYQVTQFGKPVTLSCSQTLNHNVMYWYQQKSSQAPKLLFHYYDKDFNNEADTPDNFQSRRPNTSFCFLDIRSPGLGDTAMYLCATSREAGVNEKLFFGSGTQLSVL.

As to this clonotype: Mismatch with germline at one junction end may stem from a read error. This sequence joins TRBV12-3 or TRBV12-4 and TRBJ2-3; possibly TRBD2 for D (5 bases). The CDR3 loop spans 15 amino acids. The CDR3 loop is CASSLTSRSTDTQYF. The CDR3, as DNA: TGCGCCAGCAGTTTAACTAGTAGAAGCACAGATACGCAGTATTTT.

The chain couples TRBV11-3 to TRBJ2-7; D unclear. Trimming cost V 2 bases and J 2 bases, with 13 bases left between them. This CDR3 contains 15 residues. CDR1 SGHNT and CDR2 YENEEA come from the germline V gene. The CDR3 loop reads CASSLSIAATYEQYF. Written as DNA, the CDR3 is TGTGCCAGCAGCTTATCGATTGCGGCGACCTACGAGCAGTACTTC. The full variable domain, rest sourced from reference TRBV11-3 and TRBJ2-7, is EAGVVQSPRYKIIEKKQPVAFWCNPISGHNTLYWYLQNLGQGPELLIRYENEEAVDDSQLPKDRFSAERLKGVDSTLKIQPAELGDSAVYLCASSLSIAATYEQYFGPGTRLTVT.

The V call is TRBV7-2, the J call TRBJ2-7, with 9 positions matching TRBD1. V was pared by 5 bases and J by 5 bases, with 10 bases of the junction left unmatched. CDR1 is SGHTA and CDR2 is FQGNSA in the germline V gene. CDR3 size: 15 residues. The CDR3 here is CASSVRTGAPHEQYF. CDR3 DNA: TGTGCCAGCAGCGTTAGGACAGGGGCACCCCACGAGCAGTACTTC. Based on the CDR3 plus reference TRBV7-2 and TRBJ2-7, the full variable domain is GAGVSQSPSNKVTEKGKDVELRCDPISGHTALYWYRQSLGQGLEFLIYFQGNSAPDKSGLPSDRFSAERTGGSVSTLTIQRTQQEDSAVYLCASSVRTGAPHEQYFGPGTRLTVT.

The sample holds a few counts of this clonotype. The genes are TRBV25-1 and TRBJ2-7; D uncertain. The ends were cut back, 3 bases at V and 7 bases at J, with 13 bases in the middle. This CDR3 is built from 13 residues. The V gene's germline CDR1 is MGHDK and CDR2 SYGVNS. Written as DNA, the CDR3 is TGTGCCAGCAGTGATTCAGGAAGTGGAGAGCAGTACTTC. Protein sequence: CASSDSGSGEQYF.

This clonotype has just a few counts. The chain employs TRBV20-1 and TRBJ2-7; 7 bases line up with TRBD1. Per the germline V gene, CDR1 is DFQATT and CDR2 is SNEGSKA (reference sequence). The CDR3 extends over 14 amino acids. J gave up 3 bases and V 0 bases, and 5 bases lay outside the gene matches. CDR3 in amino acids: CSARERDRIYEQYF. The CDR3, as DNA: TGCAGTGCTAGAGAGAGGGACAGAATCTACGAGCAGTACTTC.

The CDR3 DNA sequence: TGTGCCAGCACCAGAAGGACAGGGGGGCGTGGCTACACCTTC. Translation: CASTRRTGGRGYTF. The gene calls are TRBV6-5 and TRBJ1-2; TRBD1 agrees at 10 bases. This CDR3 has 14 residues. With 7 bases clipped from V and 7 bases from J, the junction kept 9 bases outside the gene matches. Per the germline V gene, CDR1 is MNHEY and CDR2 is SVGAGI.

This clonotype has a count of ten or more. The chain employs TRBV6-2 or TRBV6-3 and TRBJ2-4; TRBD2 aligns across 11 bases. CDR1 and CDR2 (germline): MNHEY, SVGEGT. The V segment lost 5 bases and the J segment 0 bases; nucleotides outside the gene matches: 6. The CDR3 runs 17 residues. CDR3 sequence reads: CASSKGLAEIAKNIQYF. The CDR3 DNA follows: TGTGCCAGCAGTAAGGGACTAGCGGAAATAGCCAAAAACATTCAGTACTTC.

This rearrangement joins TRBV29-1 to TRBJ2-5; 12 bases are a match to TRBD1. TRBJ2-7 explains the end of the DNA better; the J call may be wrong. Germline loops: CDR1 SQVTM, CDR2 ANQGSEA. The CDR3 contains 14 residues. CDR3 loop: CSVSYGTGGNEQYF. The CDR3 DNA reads as TGCAGCGTTTCCTACGGGACAGGGGGCAACGAGCAGTACTTC.